This is a list of T cell receptor beta chains from one sample in a study of blood T cell repertoires in COVID-19. The table came from immunoSEQ multiplex PCR; TCRdb's copy has only in-frame clones and leaves some out. The table includes just over 300,000 clones, around nine tenths detected once. The sequenced sample consisted of PBMCs or T cells enriched from blood (not recorded which). The receptor source for this set is a woman aged 40 to 49 who had recovered from COVID-19. Each CDR3 is given with its conserved first and last residue. The D gene is left open where the match is weak. A row's size may be missing; if present it is once, few, many or a size class.

J | V | D | length | size | DNA | CDR3
TRBJ1-2 | TRBV7-3 | TRBD1 | 18 | once | TGTGCCAGCAGCTCTCGGACAGGGAAGGGGTGGGGTTCCTATGGCTACACCTTC | CASSSRTGKGWGSYGYTF
TRBJ1-1 | TRBV19 | NA | 14 | NA | TGTGCCAGACGACCTGGGAGTTTTAACACTGAAGCTTTCTTT | CARRPGSFNTEAFF
TRBJ2-1 | TRBV19 | NA | 14 | NA | TGTGCCAGTAGTCGCTTCGGCTCCTACAATGAGCAGTTCTTC | CASSRFGSYNEQFF
TRBJ2-7 | TRBV7-2 | TRBD2 | 16 | NA | TGTGCCAGCAGCTTGGAAGGGACTAGCGGGACGTACGAGCAGTACTTC | CASSLEGTSGTYEQYF
TRBJ1-5 | TRBV18 | NA | 15 | once | TGTGCCAGCTCCCCCACAGGGTTGGCCAATCAGCCCCAGCATTTT | CASSPTGLANQPQHF
TRBJ2-7 | TRBV2 | TRBD2 | 14 | NA | TGTGCCAGCACCGTGAGCGGGGGGGCCCTCGAGCAGTACTTC | CASTVSGGALEQYF
TRBJ1-3 | TRBV2 | TRBD1 | 14 | NA | TGTGCCAGCAGTTGGGACAGCTCTGGAAACACCATATATTTT | CASSWDSSGNTIYF
TRBJ2-7 | TRBV7-6 | NA | 14 | NA | TGTGCCAGCAGCCCGGGACTGCCTCGGGACGAGCAGTACTTC | CASSPGLPRDEQYF
TRBJ2-1 | TRBV7-2 | NA | 12 | NA | TGTGCCAGCAGCCCAGGGTACAATGAGCAGTTCTTC | CASSPGYNEQFF
TRBJ1-4 | TRBV29-1 | NA | 14 | NA | TGCAGCGTTGCCCTGACAGTTCCTAATGAAAAACTGTTTTTT | CSVALTVPNEKLFF
TRBJ2-1 | TRBV9 | TRBD2 | 16 | NA | TGTGCCAGCAGCGTAGCGGAGCTAGCGGGCAACAATGAGCAGTTCTTC | CASSVAELAGNNEQFF
TRBJ2-3 | TRBV11-1 | NA | 14 | NA | TGTGCCAGCAGCTTAGCGGAGGCGGTTGTTACGCAGTATTTT | CASSLAEAVVTQYF
TRBJ2-1 | TRBV11-2 | TRBD1 | 15 | NA | TGTGCCAGCAGTTATCCGGGACAGCCACGTTTCAGGCAGTTCTTC | CASSYPGQPRFRQFF
TRBJ2-1 | TRBV2 | NA | 14 | NA | TGTGCCAGCATTCTACAGGGATTGGGTCCTGAGCAGTTCTTC | CASILQGLGPEQFF
TRBJ1-5 | TRBV6-1 | NA | 13 | NA | TGTGCCAGCAGTGAGGCAGGTAATCAGCCCCAGCATTTT | CASSEAGNQPQHF
TRBJ1-5 | TRBV19 | NA | 13 | NA | TGTGCCAGTAGTTTTAATAGCAATCAGCCCCAGCATTTT | CASSFNSNQPQHF
TRBJ2-1 | TRBV5-1 | TRBD1 | 15 | NA | TGCGCCAGCAGCATCGACAGGGCATCCTACAATGAGCAGTTCTTC | CASSIDRASYNEQFF
TRBJ1-5 | TRBV2 | NA | 13 | NA | TGTGCCAGCAGTGAGAACAGAAATCAGCCCCAGCATTTT | CASSENRNQPQHF
TRBJ2-1 | TRBV4-1 | NA | 21 | NA | TGCGCCAGCAGCAAAGATGTAATGACGGGCCGGGGTTTTACCTCCTACAATGAGCAGTTCTTC | CASSKDVMTGRGFTSYNEQFF
TRBJ1-6 | TRBV9 | NA | 16 | once | TGTGCCAGCAGTCCCCTACAGAGCTCCTATAATTCACCCCTCCACTTT | CASSPLQSSYNSPLHF
TRBJ2-1 | TRBV5-4 | TRBD1 | 15 | NA | TGTGCCAGCAGCTTGCGGACAGGGGAAACCAATGAGCAGTTCTTC | CASSLRTGETNEQFF
TRBJ1-1 | TRBV27 | NA | 16 | NA | TGTGCCAGCAGTTTGGGCAGGGGAGGGAGAAACACTGAAGCTTTCTTT | CASSLGRGGRNTEAFF
TRBJ1-2 | TRBV29-1 | TRBD1 | 12 | NA | TGCAGCGTCAACCGGGACAGTGGTGGCTACACCTTC | CSVNRDSGGYTF
TRBJ1-2 | TRBV28 | TRBD1 | 15 | NA | TGTGCCAGCACCCCCCCGGTACAGGGGAACTATGGCTACACCTTC | CASTPPVQGNYGYTF
TRBJ2-3 | TRBV2 | TRBD2 | 15 | once | TGTGCCAGCTCAGGGACTAGCGGGAGCTCAGATACGCAGTATTTT | CASSGTSGSSDTQYF